The 30 T cell receptor beta chains listed next were all sequenced from one sample in a study of blood T cell repertoires in COVID-19 (dated by TCRdb to about 2020). The library was generated by the immunoSEQ multiplex PCR assay. TCRdb provides this immuneACCESS table in a form limited to in-frame rearrangements. Some clones are lacking; in checked studies, under half of them reflect an unresolved V gene, and why the rest are absent is not known. The sample table holds fewer than 250,000 clones, of which 90% were seen once. The ten largest clones add up to less than 15% of the sample. Specimen: PBMCs or T cells enriched from blood (not recorded which). These receptors were obtained from a man aged 25-40 years who had been exposed to COVID-19.

CDR3 in amino acids: CASSSKRDSYNEQFF. The DNA of the CDR3 is TGTGCCAGCAGCTCCAAACGGGACTCGTACAATGAGCAGTTCTTC. The rearrangement uses TRBV5-4 and TRBJ2-1, with D perhaps matching TRBD2 (6 bases). V was cut by 3 bases and J by 4 bases, with 14 bases left in between. In germline, CDR1 is SGHNT, CDR2 YYREEE (reference sequence). There are 15 residues in the CDR3. The variable domain in full, with the rest retrieved from reference TRBV5-4 and TRBJ2-1, is ETGVTQSPTHLIKTRGQQVTLRCSSQSGHNTVSWYQQALGQGPQFIFQYYREEENGRGNFPPRFSGLQFPNYSSELNVNALELDDSALYLCASSSKRDSYNEQFFGPGTRLTVL.

The chain recombines TRBV3-1 (or the pseudogene TRBV3-2) with TRBJ1-1; D ambiguous. The germline V gene has CDR1 LGHDT and CDR2 YNNKEL (reference sequence). The CDR3 sequence is 13 residues long. V shed 4 bases and J shed 3 bases, with 9 bases lying between them. CDR3 loop: CASSPQVYTEAFF. The CDR3 coding sequence is TGTGCCAGCAGCCCACAAGTTTACACTGAAGCTTTCTTT.

This chain's CDR3 is CASSFDTLNYGYTF. The DNA of the CDR3 is TGTGCCAGCAGCTTCGACACCCTCAACTATGGCTACACCTTC. The V call is TRBV7-2, the J call TRBJ1-2, with D hard to call. V was shortened by 3 bases and J by 2 bases, with 10 bases between the two germline ends. The CDR3 has 14 residues. The V gene's germline CDR1 is SGHTA and CDR2 FQGNSA.

The chain employs TRBV5-6 and TRBJ1-6; 8 nucleotides match TRBD1. V lost 3 bases to trimming and J lost 5 bases; unmatched junction nucleotides: 7. The CDR3 is made up of 16 amino acids. Germline CDR1 reads SGHDT; CDR2 reads YYEEEE. CDR3 nucleotide sequence: TGTGCCAGCAGCTGGGATGGACAGGGAAATAATTCACCCCTCCACTTT. Its protein product is CASSWDGQGNNSPLHF.

The rearrangement links TRBV27 to TRBJ2-2; D is ambiguous. The CDR3 contains 11 residues. Germline V gene lookup returns CDR1 MNHEY and CDR2 SMNVEV (reference sequence). Deletions cut 5 bases from V and 6 bases from J, with 4 bases between. CDR3 nucleotide sequence: TGTGCCAGCAGTCGGTCCGGGGAGCTGTTTTTT. It codes for CASSRSGELFF.

This rearrangement joins TRBV4-2 to TRBJ1-3; no clear D gene. The CDR3 is made up of 15 amino acids. The V gene's germline CDR1 is LGHNA and CDR2 YNFKEQ. Deletions cut 0 bases from V and 0 bases from J, with 6 bases between. CDR3 loop: CASSQDKLSGNTIYF. CDR3 DNA sequence: TGTGCCAGCAGCCAAGACAAACTCTCTGGAAACACCATATATTTT.

The V and J genes are TRBV6-4 and TRBJ1-6, with D perhaps matching TRBD1 (6 bases). CDR3 size: 20 residues. The V gene lost 5 bases and the J gene lost 10 bases, with 33 bases spanning the gap. Germline lookup yields CDR1 MRHNA and CDR2 SNTAGT. The DNA for the CDR3 is TGTGCCAGCAGTCCTCGACTCCTGACAGGAGAGGTTGAGTCCGGGTCACCCCTCCACTTT. The encoded protein is CASSPRLLTGEVESGSPLHF.

The chain uses TRBV5-4 and TRBJ2-5, with D possibly TRBD1 on 5 matching bases. The CDR3 sequence is 14 residues long. Germline loops: CDR1 SGHNT, CDR2 YYREEE (reference sequence). With 4 bases removed from V and 3 bases from J, the gap between germline ends came to 13 bases. CDR3 coding DNA: TGTGCCAGCAGCGGACAACTTGCGAAAGAGACCCAGTACTTC. It codes for CASSGQLAKETQYF.

The chain links TRBV4-1 to TRBJ1-4; a possible D gene is TRBD1 (6 bases). This CDR3 is 15 amino acids long. The germline V gene encodes CDR1 MGHRA and CDR2 YSYEKL. Trimming took off 4 bases at V and 7 bases at J, with 16 bases between the two ends. The CDR3, as DNA: TGCGCCAGCAGCCCAGTGGACAGCGCGGGTGAAAAACTGTTTTTT. Amino acids: CASSPVDSAGEKLFF.

The chain has TRBV10-2 and TRBJ1-2; 8 bases align to TRBD1. This CDR3 region has 14 residues. Germline loops: CDR1 WSHSY, CDR2 SAAADI. The trim removed 6 bases at V and 3 bases at J, leaving 6 bases unmatched. The CDR3 DNA sequence: TGCGCCAGCAGGGCGGACAGGGTCTACTATGGCTACACCTTC. Amino acid sequence: CASRADRVYYGYTF.

The chain carries TRBV2 and TRBJ1-1; 9 bases are shared with TRBD1. Germline assignment: CDR1 SNHLY and CDR2 FYNNEI. This CDR3 has 15 amino acids. The V and J ends lost 4 bases and 0 bases, in that order; junction bases with no gene match: 3. The DNA for the CDR3 is TGTGCCAGCAGTGGGACAGGGGAAATGAACACTGAAGCTTTCTTT. Translating gives CASSGTGEMNTEAFF.

This chain connects TRBV6-2 or TRBV6-3 to TRBJ2-5; D remains unclear. Between the trimmed V and J ends, which lost 0 bases and 2 bases, there was a span of 16 bases. CDR1 and CDR2 (germline): MNHEY, SVGEGT. There are 17 residues in the CDR3. As DNA, the CDR3 is TGTGCCAGCAGTTACTCGCCCCCGGCCGGGTCACAAGAGACCCAGTACTTC. Its translation is CASSYSPPAGSQETQYF.

V is TRBV15 and J is TRBJ1-2; D may be TRBD1 (5 bases). Germline assignment: CDR1 LNHNV and CDR2 YYDKDF (reference sequence). The germline V and J ends were trimmed by 1 base and 4 bases, with 16 bases remaining between them. The CDR3 sequence is 16 residues long. As DNA, the CDR3 is TGTGCCACCAGCAGAGGGTTGGCAGGGTTTAGCTATGGCTACACCTTC. This encodes CATSRGLAGFSYGYTF.

The CDR3 bases are TGTGCCAGCAGTGATTATGTGTCAGGGGGCTACGAGCAGTACTTC. Its translation: CASSDYVSGGYEQYF. The chain uses TRBV6-1 and TRBJ2-7; TRBD1 agrees at 7 bases. The CDR3 runs 15 residues. V shed 3 bases, J shed 3 bases, and the junction held 8 bases outside the gene matches. The germline V gene has CDR1 MNHNS and CDR2 SASEGT.

The genes are TRBV15 and TRBJ1-5; D unresolved. This CDR3 spans 14 amino acids. Trimming cost V 1 base and J 1 base, with 5 bases left between them. In germline, CDR1 is LNHNV, CDR2 YYDKDF (reference sequence). The CDR3 coding sequence is TGTGCCACCAGCAGAGCGGTAAGCAATCAGCCCCAGCATTTT. Translation gives CATSRAVSNQPQHF.

The chain recombines TRBV7-9 with TRBJ1-1; tentative D call: TRBD1 (5 bases). CDR1 and CDR2 from the germline V gene are SEHNR and FQNEAQ (reference sequence). V lost 5 bases to trimming and J lost 5 bases, with 12 bases between them. The CDR3 is made up of 13 amino acids. CDR3 protein: CASSGGTPTEAFF. CDR3 nucleotides: TGTGCCAGCAGCGGGGGGACTCCGACTGAAGCTTTCTTT.

This clone occurred a few times. Given the absence of the conserved phenylalanine or tryptophan at the CDR3 end, a read error is likely. The limits of the CDR3 on the DNA are not certain, so only TCRdb's listed CDR3 is given. The chain carries TRBV28 and TRBJ1-1. CDR1 is MDHEN, CDR2 SYDVKM, per germline. With termini counted, the CDR3 has 14 amino acids. CDR3 residues: CASSPPNFYAPNEV.

This clone appeared a few times. V usage is TRBV6-5 and J usage is TRBJ1-3; D is unresolved. CDR1 is MNHEY, CDR2 SVGAGI, per germline. The length of the CDR3 is 12 residues. The V end lost 8 bases, the J end lost 0 bases, and 5 bases lay between the germline ends. CDR3 nucleotide sequence: TGTGCCAGCCATTCCTCTGGAAACACCATATATTTT. It specifies CASHSSGNTIYF.

The table lists this clone with a count of one. This chain links TRBV6-5 with TRBJ2-7, with 11 bases aligning to TRBD1. The CDR3 covers 14 residues. The V segment lost 6 bases and the J segment 5 bases; nucleotides outside the gene matches: 6. CDR1 is MNHEY and CDR2 is SVGAGI in the germline V gene. CDR3 sequence: CASSRGDRGNEQYF. The CDR3 region has the DNA TGTGCCAGCAGCCGTGGGGACAGGGGGAACGAGCAGTACTTC.

V and J are TRBV11-3 and TRBJ2-1; 11 bases map to TRBD2. CDR1 is SGHNT and CDR2 is YENEEA in the germline V gene. After removal of 0 bases from V and 9 bases from J, the junction contained 7 bases not matched to a gene. The CDR3 extends over 16 amino acids. The DNA for the CDR3 is TGTGCCAGCAGCTTAGAGGCTAGCGGGGGGCGGGTTGAGCAGTTCTTC. This gives the protein CASSLEASGGRVEQFF.

The V call is TRBV5-1, the J call TRBJ2-3, with D possibly being TRBD2 (5 bases). V lost 1 base to trimming and J lost 0 bases, with 12 bases between them. In germline, CDR1 is SGHRS, CDR2 YFSETQ. The CDR3 covers 16 residues. The CDR3 sequence: CASSLSRGTSTDTQYF. Here the CDR3 DNA reads TGCGCCAGCAGCTTGTCACGGGGAACTAGCACAGATACGCAGTATTTT.

This clone was detected once. The rearrangement links TRBV6-1 to TRBJ1-3, with D unclear. This CDR3 region has 14 residues. Germline values: CDR1 MNHNS, CDR2 SASEGT. Trimming removed 4 bases at V and 5 bases at J, with 12 bases between. The CDR3 DNA follows: TGTGCCAGCAGTGTTTCTGGAGAGCGAAACACCATATATTTT. Its translation: CASSVSGERNTIYF.

Note on this clone: The same CDR3 can be traced to other DNA sequences in this sample. This sequence joins TRBV3-1 (or the pseudogene TRBV3-2) and TRBJ1-5; D is uncertain. The germline CDR1 and CDR2 sequences are LGHDT and YNNKEL (reference sequence). V lost 0 bases, J lost 4 bases, and 4 bases lay in between. The CDR3 contains 13 residues. The CDR3 loop is CASSQDRNQPQHF. CDR3 DNA sequence: TGTGCCAGCAGCCAAGACAGGAATCAGCCCCAGCATTTT.

The V and J genes are TRBV6-5 and TRBJ1-1; tentatively, D is TRBD1 (6 bases). Germline CDR1 reads MNHEY; CDR2 reads SVGAGI. This CDR3 has 14 amino acids. V lost 5 bases, J lost 8 bases, and 18 bases lay in between. CDR3 amino acids: CASSRGGASPEAFF. DNA for the CDR3: TGTGCCAGCAGTCGCGGGGGCGCGAGCCCCGAAGCTTTCTTT.

The chain has TRBV4-1 and TRBJ1-4; no reliable D call. CDR1 and CDR2 from the germline V gene are MGHRA and YSYEKL. The CDR3 covers 16 residues. The germline V and J ends were trimmed by 3 bases and 2 bases, with 13 bases remaining between them. In DNA, the CDR3 is TGCGCCAGCAGCCATGGACTTTCGGGGACTAATGAAAAACTGTTTTTT. Translated: CASSHGLSGTNEKLFF.

The chain is built from TRBV19 and TRBJ2-2; TRBD2 aligns across 13 bases. From germline, CDR1 is LNHDA and CDR2 SQIVND (reference sequence). Trimming took 5 bases from V and 5 from J; bases not matched to a gene: 14. The CDR3 contains 19 residues. This chain's CDR3 is CASSVTGTSGKAMTGELFF. The DNA for the CDR3 is TGTGCCAGTAGTGTAACCGGGACTAGCGGGAAGGCGATGACCGGGGAGCTGTTTTTT.

The chain links TRBV4-3 to TRBJ2-5; no definite D call. The CDR3 runs 17 residues. Trimming shortened V by 0 bases and J by 5 bases, and 19 bases separated the two germline ends. The germline V gene has CDR1 LGHNA and CDR2 YSLEER. CDR3 loop: CASSQDSNGLSWETQYF. The CDR3 nucleotides read TGCGCCAGCAGCCAAGATAGCAATGGTCTCTCTTGGGAGACCCAGTACTTC.

The chain joins TRBV5-5 to TRBJ2-7; a possible D gene is TRBD1 (5 bases). V was trimmed by 3 bases and J by 1 base, leaving 14 bases between them. The CDR3 runs 15 residues. From germline, CDR1 is SGHKS and CDR2 YYEKEE (reference sequence). The DNA of the CDR3 is TGTGCCAGCAGCTACCTGGGGCAGTTTTCCTACGAGCAGTACTTC. It codes for CASSYLGQFSYEQYF.

The J gene is TRBJ2-7, the V gene TRBV5-8; 7 bases align to TRBD2. CDR3 length: 15 residues. Germline V gives CDR1 SGHTS, CDR2 YDEGEE. V shed 4 bases, J shed 9 bases, and the junction held 16 bases outside the gene matches. The CDR3 here is CASSHATGLERVQYF. The CDR3, as DNA: TGTGCCAGCAGCCACGCCACAGGACTAGAAAGGGTGCAGTACTTC.

V is TRBV20-1 and J is TRBJ1-1; D uncertain. There are 11 residues in the CDR3. With 6 bases removed from V and 6 bases from J, the gap between germline ends came to 11 bases. Germline CDR1 DFQATT, CDR2 SNEGSKA (reference sequence). CDR3 loop: CSAGRESEAFF. DNA of the CDR3: TGCAGTGCAGGCCGGGAATCTGAAGCTTTCTTT.